This record concerns one TCR beta chain sequence. The data stem from a study of blood T cell repertoires in COVID-19. Study summary: Nucleic acid was either cDNA or gDNA, and it came from T cells, B-cell-depleted T cells, or PBMCs.

Germline assignment: CDR1 SGDLS and CDR2 YYNGEE. V was cut by 4 bases and J by 7 bases, with 15 bases left in between. The CDR3 length is 14 residues. The Seattle site enrolled patients during active infection and followed them longitudinally. Clones were sequenced by immunoSEQ multiplex PCR, and TCRdb holds only the in-frame ones, with some missing. Among approximately 300,000 clones listed, around nine tenths were seen once. This TCR came from a woman aged 25 to 39 with COVID-19, enrolled during active disease. Specimen: peripheral blood. The chain couples TRBV9 to TRBJ2-1; unclear D gene. The CDR3 is CASSPGDTRNEQFF. The DNA of the CDR3 is TGTGCCAGCAGCCCCGGTGATACGCGGAATGAGCAGTTCTTC.